A single sample is the source of the 10 T cell receptor beta chains below, sequenced in a study of control samples from healthy donors and cancer patients. The table came from immunoSEQ multiplex PCR; TCRdb's copy has only in-frame clones and leaves some out. The sample holds 130,000 or so clones, around 94% seen once. The material sequenced was blood. The receptors stem from a man aged 40-55 years in good health.

The chain carries TRBV10-1 and TRBJ2-3, with a weak D call TRBD2 (6 bases). Trimming cost V 0 bases and J 3 bases, with 10 bases left between them. This CDR3 spans 15 amino acids. From germline, CDR1 is WNHNN and CDR2 SYGVQD (reference sequence). CDR3 DNA: TGCGCCAGCAGTGAGTCTGGGGGGTCGACAGATACGCAGTATTTT. Translation gives CASSESGGSTDTQYF.

The chain couples TRBV7-3 to TRBJ1-1; D unresolved. V lost 0 bases, J lost 2 bases, and 4 bases lay in between. This CDR3 is built from 13 residues. The V gene's germline CDR1 is SGHTA and CDR2 FQGTGA. As DNA, the CDR3 is TGTGCCAGCAGCTTAACGCTCAACACTGAAGCTTTCTTT. The encoded protein is CASSLTLNTEAFF.

The genes are TRBV5-1 and TRBJ2-2; a weak D match, TRBD2 (5 bases). Germline V CDR1 and CDR2: SGHRS, YFSETQ. The length of the CDR3 is 16 residues. Trimming took 2 bases from V and 0 from J, leaving 11 bases between them. In DNA form, the CDR3 reads TGCGCCAGCAGCTTTAGTGGGAGTTCGAACACCGGGGAGCTGTTTTTT. Translated: CASSFSGSSNTGELFF.

V and J are TRBV9 and TRBJ1-1; a possible D gene is TRBD1 (6 bases). Trimming left V 5 bases short and J 4 bases short, with 15 bases between. Germline CDR1 and CDR2: SGDLS and YYNGEE. This CDR3 has 14 residues. CDR3 sequence (DNA): TGTGCCAGCAGAGGAGGGGGGGCCGCCACTGAAGCTTTCTTT. Residues: CASRGGGAATEAFF.

V gene TRBV5-1 combines with J gene TRBJ2-3; TRBD2 matches at 13 bases. CDR3 length: 16 residues. Trimming removed 4 bases from V and 3 bases from J; junction bases left unmatched: 5. Germline V gene sequence: CDR1 SGHRS, CDR2 YFSETQ. The CDR3, as DNA: TGCGCCAGCAGCCGGTTGGGACTAGCGGGAACAGATACGCAGTATTTT. Its protein product is CASSRLGLAGTDTQYF.

The V gene is TRBV5-1, the J gene TRBJ2-3; D perhaps matches TRBD1 (5 bases). This CDR3 contains 17 residues. Trimming pared 0 bases from V and 3 bases from J, leaving 17 bases between. Germline V gives CDR1 SGHRS, CDR2 YFSETQ. CDR3 sequence: CASSLGGEIHVTDTQYF. CDR3 nucleotide sequence: TGCGCCAGCAGCTTGGGGGGCGAGATTCACGTTACAGATACGCAGTATTTT. Using reference TRBV5-1 and TRBJ2-3 for the parts outside the CDR3, the full variable domain is KAGVTQTPRYLIKTRGQQVTLSCSPISGHRSVSWYQQTPGQGLQFLFEYFSETQRNKGNFPGRFSGRQFSNSRSEMNVSTLELGDSALYLCASSLGGEIHVTDTQYFGPGTRLTVL.

In DNA, the CDR3 is TGTGCCAGCAGACCCAGAAGCACTGAAGCTTTCTTT. It encodes CASRPRSTEAFF. V usage is TRBV7-8 and J usage is TRBJ1-1, with D unresolved. This CDR3 contains 12 residues. The V gene lost 6 bases and the J gene lost 4 bases, with 9 bases spanning the gap. The germline gives CDR1 SGHVS, CDR2 FQNEAQ.

The chain combines TRBV6-6 with TRBJ2-7; D perhaps matches TRBD2 (7 bases). V lost 7 bases to trimming and J lost 7 bases, with 17 bases between them. The CDR3 extends over 13 amino acids. Germline V gene data show CDR1 as MNHNY and CDR2 as SVGAGI (reference sequence). CDR3 region: CASTRGGAGEQYF. The CDR3, as DNA: TGTGCCAGCACCCGAGGGGGGGCGGGAGAGCAGTACTTC.

This clone was seen more than once but under ten times. This rearrangement joins TRBV27 to TRBJ1-1; possible D gene TRBD1, 5 bases. Germline assignment: CDR1 MNHEY and CDR2 SMNVEV (reference sequence). The CDR3 totals 14 residues. With 5 bases removed from V and 4 bases from J, the gap between germline ends came to 14 bases. Here the CDR3 DNA reads TGTGCCAGCAGTCGGGGGGGACTGGGCACTGAAGCTTTCTTT. Its protein product is CASSRGGLGTEAFF.

The chain couples TRBV5-4 to TRBJ1-6; no clear D gene. Germline loops: CDR1 SGHNT, CDR2 YYREEE (reference sequence). The CDR3 contains 13 residues. V shed 1 base and J shed 8 bases, with 7 bases lying between them. Here the CDR3 reads CASSLMYDSPLHF. For the CDR3, the DNA is TGTGCCAGCAGCTTGATGTATGATTCACCCCTCCACTTT.